The 18 T cell receptor beta chains in this list originate from one sample, sequenced in a study of T cell responses to AZD1222 COVID-19 vaccine. Libraries were prepared by immunoSEQ multiplex PCR; TCRdb keeps only in-frame clonotypes and omits some of them. The sample includes tens of thousands of clones, roughly 87% of them seen just once. Sequencing was performed on peripheral blood, taken on day 0 of AZD1222 vaccination. These receptors were obtained from an adult in good health.

The J gene is TRBJ2-7, the V gene TRBV7-2, with 7 nucleotides matching TRBD2. J was trimmed by 4 bases and V by 1 base; bases with no gene match: 13. This CDR3 is 17 amino acids long. Per the germline V gene, CDR1 is SGHTA and CDR2 is FQGNSA. CDR3 sequence (DNA): TGTGCCAGCAGCTTAGGGGGCCCTCGCGGGAGTAGGTACGAGCAGTACTTC. This sequence encodes CASSLGGPRGSRYEQYF.

The sample holds one count of this clone. The rearrangement joins TRBV2 to TRBJ1-1; D unclear. V shed 7 bases and J shed 1 base, with 10 bases lying between them. CDR1 is SNHLY, CDR2 FYNNEI, per germline. This CDR3 spans 13 amino acids. In nucleotides, the CDR3 is TGTGCCAGCAACAAGGACCCGAACACTGAAGCTTTCTTT. This encodes CASNKDPNTEAFF.

This chain uses TRBV3-1 (or the pseudogene TRBV3-2) with TRBJ2-7; TRBD1 aligns across 10 bases. Germline CDR1 reads LGHDT; CDR2 reads YNNKEL (reference sequence). This CDR3 contains 15 residues. V dropped 4 bases and J dropped 5; count of bases not matched to a gene: 8. The CDR3 DNA reads TGTGCCAGCAGCCCTCCGGGACAGGGGTTTCACGAGCAGTACTTC. Translation: CASSPPGQGFHEQYF.

CDR3 in amino acids: CASSLQGYYEQYF. CDR3 nucleotide sequence: TGTGCCAGCAGCTTACAGGGGTACTACGAGCAGTACTTC. The chain joins TRBV5-5 to TRBJ2-7; 7 bases align to TRBD1. V trimming: 2 bases; J trimming: 3 bases; junction bases outside the gene matches: 2. CDR3 length equals 13 residues. CDR1 is SGHKS, CDR2 YYEKEE, per germline (reference sequence).

The chain carries TRBV5-4 and TRBJ2-4; D is tentatively TRBD1 or TRBD2 (5 bases each). The ends were cut back, 0 bases at V and 5 bases at J, with 15 bases in the middle. The CDR3 has 16 residues. CDR1 is SGHNT and CDR2 is YYREEE in the germline V gene (reference sequence). DNA of the CDR3: TGTGCCAGCAGCTTGGGAGTAGGGACGGGACAAAACATTCAGTACTTC. It yields the protein CASSLGVGTGQNIQYF.

The CDR3 region has the DNA TGTGCCAGTAGTATAGATCAGATGAAAGCTTTCTTT. It encodes CASSIDQMKAFF. The chain joins TRBV19 to TRBJ1-1; no firm D call. The germline CDR1 and CDR2 sequences are LNHDA and SQIVND (reference sequence). CDR3 size: 12 residues. V was shortened by 0 bases and J by 9 bases, with 8 bases between the two germline ends.

The chain uses TRBV27 and TRBJ2-3; 9 bases are shared with TRBD2. Germline V gives CDR1 MNHEY, CDR2 SMNVEV (reference sequence). The CDR3 has 15 residues. Trimming cost V 4 bases and J 5 bases; bases outside gene matches: 7. Written as DNA, the CDR3 is TGTGCCAGCAGTTGGGCGGGAGGGCAAGGAGATACGCAGTATTTT. Encoded protein: CASSWAGGQGDTQYF.

The chain is built from TRBV28 and TRBJ1-2; possibly TRBD1 for D (6 bases). V was shortened by 5 bases and J by 4 bases, with 14 bases between the two germline ends. CDR3 length equals 14 residues. Germline V gives CDR1 MDHEN, CDR2 SYDVKM. The chain's CDR3 is CASSLTTGIYGYTF. The CDR3, as DNA: TGTGCCAGCAGTCTAACAACAGGGATCTATGGCTACACCTTC.

V gene TRBV5-1 combines with J gene TRBJ1-3, with D possibly matching TRBD1 (5 bases). The germline V gene encodes CDR1 SGHRS and CDR2 YFSETQ. There are 16 residues in the CDR3. Trimming left V 6 bases short and J 2 bases short, with 18 bases between. The CDR3 region is CASTPGLQGTGNTIYF. CDR3 DNA sequence: TGCGCCAGCACCCCGGGGCTGCAAGGCACTGGAAACACCATATATTTT.

The V call is TRBV11-3, the J call TRBJ2-1; TRBD2 aligns across 11 bases. The trim removed 0 bases at V and 7 bases at J, leaving 11 bases unmatched. This CDR3 has 18 amino acids. CDR1 is SGHNT, CDR2 YENEEA, per germline. The CDR3 sequence: CASSLDPQGSGRANEQFF. The CDR3 DNA reads as TGTGCCAGCAGCTTAGACCCTCAGGGTAGCGGGAGGGCGAATGAGCAGTTCTTC. Full variable domain (rest looked up from reference TRBV11-3 and TRBJ2-1): EAGVVQSPRYKIIEKKQPVAFWCNPISGHNTLYWYLQNLGQGPELLIRYENEEAVDDSQLPKDRFSAERLKGVDSTLKIQPAELGDSAVYLCASSLDPQGSGRANEQFFGPGTRLTVL.

This clone was detected only once. The chain uses TRBV6-5 and TRBJ2-5; TRBD2 is a possible D gene (6 bases). The CDR3 has 14 residues. Deletions cut 1 base from V and 2 bases from J, with 8 bases between. CDR1 and CDR2 (germline): MNHEY, SVGAGI. CDR3 region: CASSYWGVQETQYF. The CDR3, as DNA: TGTGCCAGCAGTTACTGGGGGGTGCAAGAGACCCAGTACTTC.

This chain connects TRBV7-2 to TRBJ1-5; 12 bases are a match to TRBD1. The CDR3 loop spans 19 amino acids. The trim removed 3 bases at V and 1 base at J, leaving 10 bases unmatched. The V gene's germline CDR1 is SGHTA and CDR2 FQGNSA. This CDR3 reads CASSFPGTGGEGSNQPQHF. CDR3 coding DNA: TGTGCCAGCAGCTTTCCCGGGACAGGGGGCGAAGGAAGCAATCAGCCCCAGCATTTT.

V is TRBV2 and J is TRBJ1-2, with 8 bases aligning to TRBD1. The V gene's germline CDR1 is SNHLY and CDR2 FYNNEI. The CDR3 extends over 15 amino acids. The V gene end was trimmed by 7 bases and the J gene end by 7 bases; junction bases not matched to a gene: 14. This CDR3 reads CASTPDPPTGVGYTF. CDR3 DNA: TGTGCCAGCACCCCGGACCCCCCGACAGGGGTTGGCTACACCTTC. The entire variable domain, with the rest obtained from reference TRBV2 and TRBJ1-2, is as follows: EPEVTQTPSHQVTQMGQEVILRCVPISNHLYFYWYRQILGQKVEFLVSFYNNEISEKSEIFDDQFSVERPDGSNFTLKIRSTKLEDSAMYFCASTPDPPTGVGYTFGSGTRLTVV.

The chain couples TRBV12-3 or TRBV12-4 to TRBJ1-6; TRBD1 aligns across 7 bases. The CDR3 has 13 amino acids. Trimming took 5 bases from V and 8 from J; bases not matched to a gene: 3. CDR3: CASSTTGDSPLHF. CDR3 nucleotides: TGTGCCAGCAGTACAACAGGGGATTCACCCCTCCACTTT.

V and J are TRBV28 and TRBJ1-1, with D hard to call. Germline values: CDR1 MDHEN, CDR2 SYDVKM. Trimming pared 3 bases from V and 0 bases from J, leaving 5 bases between. The CDR3 loop spans 13 amino acids. The CDR3 loop is CASSLIVNTEAFF. CDR3 nucleotide sequence: TGTGCCAGCAGTTTGATAGTGAACACTGAAGCTTTCTTT.

The J gene is TRBJ2-7, the V gene TRBV4-2; D not certain. V shed 1 base and J shed 2 bases, with 9 bases lying between them. CDR3 length equals 14 residues. Looked up from germline, CDR1 is LGHNA and CDR2 is YNFKEQ. The CDR3 protein is CASSQARGTYEQYF. CDR3 bases: TGTGCCAGCAGCCAAGCGCGCGGTACCTACGAGCAGTACTTC.

The rearrangement links TRBV29-1 to TRBJ2-1; 10 nucleotides line up with TRBD2. Germline assignment: CDR1 SQVTM and CDR2 ANQGSEA. The CDR3 is 15 amino acids. The V segment lost 5 bases and the J segment 5 bases; nucleotides outside the gene matches: 9. The CDR3 nucleotides are TGCAGCGTTCAGGCTAGCGGGAGAAATAACAATGAGCAGTTCTTC. Its translation: CSVQASGRNNNEQFF.

This clone was observed a single time. V is TRBV5-1 and J is TRBJ2-3, with 7 bases that match TRBD1. Germline CDR1 is SGHRS and CDR2 is YFSETQ. V gave up 3 bases and J gave up 5 bases; unmatched junction bases: 12. This CDR3 is 16 amino acids long. CDR3 region: CASSYSPRQGEDTQYF. The CDR3 DNA reads TGCGCCAGCAGCTACTCACCTAGACAGGGAGAAGATACGCAGTATTTT.